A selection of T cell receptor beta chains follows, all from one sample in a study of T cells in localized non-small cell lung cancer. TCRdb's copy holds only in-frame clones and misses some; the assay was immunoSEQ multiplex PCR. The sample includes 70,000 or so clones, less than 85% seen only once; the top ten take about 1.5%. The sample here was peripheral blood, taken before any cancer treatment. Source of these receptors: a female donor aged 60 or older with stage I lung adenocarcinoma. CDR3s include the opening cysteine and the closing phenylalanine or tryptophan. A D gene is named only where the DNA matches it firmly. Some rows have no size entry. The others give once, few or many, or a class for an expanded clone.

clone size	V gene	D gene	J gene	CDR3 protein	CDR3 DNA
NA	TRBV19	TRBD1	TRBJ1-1	CASSAPGGYTEAFF	TGTGCCAGTAGTGCTCCAGGGGGGTACACTGAAGCTTTCTTT
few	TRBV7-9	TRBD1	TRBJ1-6	CASSLYGTDNSPLHF	TGTGCCAGCAGCTTATACGGGACAGATAATTCACCCCTCCACTTT
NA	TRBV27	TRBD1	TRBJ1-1	CASKRQGGTEAFF	TGTGCCAGCAAAAGACAGGGGGGCACTGAAGCTTTCTTT
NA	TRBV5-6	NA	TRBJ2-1	CASSLILGAGPPNEQFF	TGTGCCAGCAGCTTAATCTTAGGGGCAGGGCCCCCCAATGAGCAGTTCTTC
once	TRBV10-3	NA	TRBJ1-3	CAIRTVGNTIYF	TGTGCCATCAGGACAGTTGGAAACACCATATATTTT
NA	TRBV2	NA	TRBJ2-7	CASKRGDGSYEQYF	TGTGCCAGCAAACGAGGGGATGGGTCCTACGAGCAGTACTTC
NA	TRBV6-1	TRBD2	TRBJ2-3	CASSPSGGSTDTQYF	TGTGCCAGCAGTCCTAGCGGGGGGAGCACAGATACGCAGTATTTT
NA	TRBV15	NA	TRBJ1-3	CATSRGRGPGNTIYF	TGTGCCACCAGCAGAGGAAGGGGACCTGGAAACACCATATATTTT
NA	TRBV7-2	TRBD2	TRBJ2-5	CASRPSGNSQETQYF	TGTGCCAGCAGACCTAGCGGGAACTCCCAAGAGACCCAGTACTTC
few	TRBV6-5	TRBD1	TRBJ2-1	CASTGTGFHEQFF	TGTGCCAGCACTGGGACAGGGTTTCATGAGCAGTTCTTC
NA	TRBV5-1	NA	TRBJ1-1	CASSLGDVGTEAFF	TGCGCCAGCAGCTTGGGGGACGTCGGCACTGAAGCTTTCTTT
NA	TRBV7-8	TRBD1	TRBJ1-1	CASSRTGGNRNTEAFF	TGTGCCAGCAGCCGGACAGGGGGTAATCGGAACACTGAAGCTTTCTTT
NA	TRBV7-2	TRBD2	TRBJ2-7	CASSPVGEGLEQYF	TGTGCCAGCAGCCCAGTGGGGGAGGGGCTTGAGCAGTACTTC
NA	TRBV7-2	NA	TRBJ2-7	CASSRTGTSLHEQYF	TGTGCCAGCAGCCGAACCGGGACCTCCCTCCACGAGCAGTACTTC
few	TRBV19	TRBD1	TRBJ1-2	CASSRDRDRGRDGYTF	TGTGCCAGTAGTAGAGACCGGGACAGGGGCCGAGATGGCTACACCTTC